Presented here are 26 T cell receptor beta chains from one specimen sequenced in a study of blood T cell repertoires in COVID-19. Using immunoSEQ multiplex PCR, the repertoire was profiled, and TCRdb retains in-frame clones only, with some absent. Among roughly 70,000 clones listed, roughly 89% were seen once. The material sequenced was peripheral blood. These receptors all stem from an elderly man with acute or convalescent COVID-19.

CDR3 nucleotide sequence: TGTGCCAGCAGCCCCTTAAGGGAGGGGGATGAGCAGTTCTTC. Amino acid sequence: CASSPLREGDEQFF. This sequence joins TRBV7-2 and TRBJ2-1; the D gene is possibly TRBD2 (7 bases). Between the trimmed V and J ends, which lost 5 bases and 8 bases, there was a span of 16 bases. The CDR3 has 14 residues. Germline V gene sequence: CDR1 SGHTA, CDR2 FQGNSA.

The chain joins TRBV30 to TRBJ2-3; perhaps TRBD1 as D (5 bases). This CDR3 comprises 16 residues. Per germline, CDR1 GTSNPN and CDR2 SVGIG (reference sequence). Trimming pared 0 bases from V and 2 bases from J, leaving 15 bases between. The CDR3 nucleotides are TGTGCCTGGAGTGTGTTAGACAGAAATCCCACAGATACGCAGTATTTT. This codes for CAWSVLDRNPTDTQYF.

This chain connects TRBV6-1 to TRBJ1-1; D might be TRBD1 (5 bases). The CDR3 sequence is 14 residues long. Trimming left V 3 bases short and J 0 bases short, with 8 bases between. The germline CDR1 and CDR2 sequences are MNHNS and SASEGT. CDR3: CASSDRVVNTEAFF. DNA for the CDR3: TGTGCCAGCAGTGACAGGGTTGTGAACACTGAAGCTTTCTTT.

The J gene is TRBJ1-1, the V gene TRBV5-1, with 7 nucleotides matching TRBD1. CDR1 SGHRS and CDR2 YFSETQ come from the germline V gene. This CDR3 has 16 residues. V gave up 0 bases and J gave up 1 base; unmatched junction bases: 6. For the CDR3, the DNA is TGCGCCAGCAGCTTGGAAGGGGGCGCGAGGAACACTGAAGCTTTCTTT. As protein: CASSLEGGARNTEAFF.

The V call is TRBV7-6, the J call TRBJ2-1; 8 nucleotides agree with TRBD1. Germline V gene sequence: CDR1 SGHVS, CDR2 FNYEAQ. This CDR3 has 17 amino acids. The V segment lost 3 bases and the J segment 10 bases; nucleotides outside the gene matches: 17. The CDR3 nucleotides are TGTGCCAGCAGCTTCAACCAGGACAGGGCAGCCTTGGAAGAGCAGTTCTTC. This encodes CASSFNQDRAALEEQFF.

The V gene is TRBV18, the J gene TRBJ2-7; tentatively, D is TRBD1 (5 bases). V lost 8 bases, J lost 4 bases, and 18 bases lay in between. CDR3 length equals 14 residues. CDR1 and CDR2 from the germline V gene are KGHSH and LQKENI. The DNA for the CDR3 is TGTGCCAGCCAACGACAGTCGGTAGATTACGAGCAGTACTTC. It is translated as CASQRQSVDYEQYF.

The CDR3 bases are TGTGCCACCAGTGATCTTAGCGGGAGTATCAATGAGCAGTTCTTC. This gives the protein CATSDLSGSINEQFF. The chain uses TRBV24-1 and TRBJ2-1; 9 bases agree with TRBD2. The trim removed 3 bases at V and 6 bases at J, leaving 5 bases unmatched. Germline lookup yields CDR1 KGHDR and CDR2 SFDVKD. CDR3 size: 15 residues.

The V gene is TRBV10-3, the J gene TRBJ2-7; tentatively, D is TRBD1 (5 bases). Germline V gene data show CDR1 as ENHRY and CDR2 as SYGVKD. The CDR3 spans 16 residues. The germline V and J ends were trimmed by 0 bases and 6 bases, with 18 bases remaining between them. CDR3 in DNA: TGTGCCATCAGTGAGTCCAACCCCCGGCAGGGTCGCGAGCAGTACTTC. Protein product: CAISESNPRQGREQYF.

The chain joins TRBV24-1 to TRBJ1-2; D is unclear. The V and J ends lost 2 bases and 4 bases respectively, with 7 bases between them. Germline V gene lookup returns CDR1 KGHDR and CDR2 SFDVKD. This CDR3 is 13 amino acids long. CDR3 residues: CATSDSGSYGYTF. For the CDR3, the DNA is TGTGCCACCAGTGATTCGGGGAGCTATGGCTACACCTTC.

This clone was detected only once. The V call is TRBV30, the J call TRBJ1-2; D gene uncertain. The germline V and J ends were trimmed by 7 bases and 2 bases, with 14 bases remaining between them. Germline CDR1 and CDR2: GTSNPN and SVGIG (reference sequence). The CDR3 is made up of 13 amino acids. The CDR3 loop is CALESGENYGYTF. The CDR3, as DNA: TGTGCCTTGGAGTCTGGAGAAAACTATGGCTACACCTTC.

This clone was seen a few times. This CDR3 is CASSEGPQGNTEAFF. The CDR3 coding sequence is TGTGCCAGCAGTGAAGGTCCCCAGGGGAACACTGAAGCTTTCTTT. The chain uses TRBV6-1 and TRBJ1-1, with D perhaps matching TRBD1 (5 bases). Germline assignment: CDR1 MNHNS and CDR2 SASEGT. V was clipped by 1 base and J by 1 base, with 10 bases between them. The CDR3 totals 15 residues.

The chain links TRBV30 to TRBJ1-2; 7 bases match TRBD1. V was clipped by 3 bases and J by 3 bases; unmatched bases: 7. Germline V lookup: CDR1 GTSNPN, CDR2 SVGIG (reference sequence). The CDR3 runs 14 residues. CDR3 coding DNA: TGTGCCTGGAGAACCTTCACAGGGGACTATGGCTACACCTTC. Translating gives CAWRTFTGDYGYTF. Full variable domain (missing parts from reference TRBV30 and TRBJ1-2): SQTIHQWPATLVQPVGSPLSLECTVEGTSNPNLYWYRQAAGRGLQLLFYSVGIGQISSEVPQNLSASRPQDRQFILSSKKLLLSDSGFYLCAWRTFTGDYGYTFGSGTRLTVV.

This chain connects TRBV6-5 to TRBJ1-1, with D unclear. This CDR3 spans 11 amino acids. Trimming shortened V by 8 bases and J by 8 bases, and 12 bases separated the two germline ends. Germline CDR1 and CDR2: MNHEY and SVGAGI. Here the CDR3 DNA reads TGTGCCAGCGAAAGAGGTCTCGAAGCTTTCTTT. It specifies CASERGLEAFF.

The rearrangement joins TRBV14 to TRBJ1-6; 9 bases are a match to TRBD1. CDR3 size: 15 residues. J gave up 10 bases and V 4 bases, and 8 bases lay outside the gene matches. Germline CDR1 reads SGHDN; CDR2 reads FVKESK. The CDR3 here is CASSPSRDRVSPLHF. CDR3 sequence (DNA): TGTGCCAGCAGCCCGTCCCGGGACAGGGTCTCACCCCTCCACTTT.

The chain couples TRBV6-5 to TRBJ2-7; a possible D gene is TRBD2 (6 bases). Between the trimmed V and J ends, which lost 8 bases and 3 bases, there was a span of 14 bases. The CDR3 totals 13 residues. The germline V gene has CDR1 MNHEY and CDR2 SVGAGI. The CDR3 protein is CASGRTILYEQYF. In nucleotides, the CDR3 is TGTGCCAGCGGTAGGACTATCCTCTACGAGCAGTACTTC.

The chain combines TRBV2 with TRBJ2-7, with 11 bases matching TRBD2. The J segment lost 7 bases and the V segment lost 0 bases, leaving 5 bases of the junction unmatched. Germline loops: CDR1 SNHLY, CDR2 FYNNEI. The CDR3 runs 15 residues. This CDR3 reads CASSEASSGGWEQYF. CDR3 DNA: TGTGCCAGCAGTGAAGCGTCTAGCGGGGGGTGGGAGCAGTACTTC.

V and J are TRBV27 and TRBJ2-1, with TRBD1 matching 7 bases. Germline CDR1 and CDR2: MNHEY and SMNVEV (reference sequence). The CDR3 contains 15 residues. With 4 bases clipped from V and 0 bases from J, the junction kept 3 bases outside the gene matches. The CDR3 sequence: CASSSGQLSYNEQFF. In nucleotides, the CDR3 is TGTGCCAGCAGTTCGGGACAGCTCTCCTACAATGAGCAGTTCTTC.

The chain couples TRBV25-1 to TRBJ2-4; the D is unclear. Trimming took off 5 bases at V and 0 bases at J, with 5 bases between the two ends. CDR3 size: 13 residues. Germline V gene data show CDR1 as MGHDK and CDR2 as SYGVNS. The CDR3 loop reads CASSSPAKNIQYF. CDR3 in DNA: TGTGCCAGCAGTAGCCCAGCCAAAAACATTCAGTACTTC.

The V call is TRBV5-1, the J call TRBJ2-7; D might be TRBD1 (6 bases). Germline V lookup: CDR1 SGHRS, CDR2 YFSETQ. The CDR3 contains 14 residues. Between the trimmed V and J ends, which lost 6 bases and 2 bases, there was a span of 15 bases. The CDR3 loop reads CASTRQDGTYEQYF. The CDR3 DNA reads TGCGCCAGCACCCGACAGGACGGGACCTACGAGCAGTACTTC.

The CDR3 is CASSDGTGGRDEQYF. The CDR3 nucleotides read TGCGCCAGCAGTGACGGGACAGGGGGAAGGGACGAGCAGTACTTC. The chain links TRBV10-1 to TRBJ2-7, with TRBD1 matching 11 bases. Germline V CDR1 and CDR2: WNHNN, SYGVQD (reference sequence). The CDR3 is made up of 15 amino acids. The J segment lost 5 bases and the V segment lost 3 bases, leaving 6 bases of the junction unmatched.

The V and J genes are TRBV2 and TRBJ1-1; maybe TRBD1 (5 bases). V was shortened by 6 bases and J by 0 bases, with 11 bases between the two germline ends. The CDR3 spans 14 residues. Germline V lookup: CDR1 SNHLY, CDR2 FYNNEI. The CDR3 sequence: CASRPDRLNTEAFF. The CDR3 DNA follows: TGTGCCAGCAGGCCCGACAGACTGAACACTGAAGCTTTCTTT. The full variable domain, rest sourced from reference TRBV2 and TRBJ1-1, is EPEVTQTPSHQVTQMGQEVILRCVPISNHLYFYWYRQILGQKVEFLVSFYNNEISEKSEIFDDQFSVERPDGSNFTLKIRSTKLEDSAMYFCASRPDRLNTEAFFGQGTRLTVV.

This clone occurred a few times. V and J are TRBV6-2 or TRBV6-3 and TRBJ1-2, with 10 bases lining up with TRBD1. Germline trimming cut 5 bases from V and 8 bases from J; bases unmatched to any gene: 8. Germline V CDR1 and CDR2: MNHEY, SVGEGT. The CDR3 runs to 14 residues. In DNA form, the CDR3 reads TGTGCCAGCAGTCTCGGGACAGGGGTTTCGGGCTACACCTTC. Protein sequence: CASSLGTGVSGYTF.

Here the CDR3 DNA reads TGTGCCAGCAGCTTTCAACAGGGTAATCAAGAGACCCAGTACTTC. It encodes CASSFQQGNQETQYF. The chain joins TRBV13 to TRBJ2-5, with a tentative D call TRBD1 (6 bases). This CDR3 has 15 amino acids. From germline, CDR1 is PRHDT and CDR2 FYEKMQ (reference sequence). The V and J ends lost 3 bases and 2 bases respectively, with 13 bases between them.

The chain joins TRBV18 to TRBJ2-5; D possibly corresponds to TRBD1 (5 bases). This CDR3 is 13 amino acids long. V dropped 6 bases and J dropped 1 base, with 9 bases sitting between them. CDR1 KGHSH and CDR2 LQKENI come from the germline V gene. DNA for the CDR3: TGTGCCAGCTCTCAGGGATTCCAAGAGACCCAGTACTTC. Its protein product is CASSQGFQETQYF.

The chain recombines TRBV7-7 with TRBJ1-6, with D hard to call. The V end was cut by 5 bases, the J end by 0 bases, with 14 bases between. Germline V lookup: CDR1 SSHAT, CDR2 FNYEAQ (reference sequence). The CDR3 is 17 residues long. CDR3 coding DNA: TGTGCCAGCAGCCCTCCCAGTTTCAGCTCCTATAATTCACCCCTCCACTTT. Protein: CASSPPSFSSYNSPLHF.

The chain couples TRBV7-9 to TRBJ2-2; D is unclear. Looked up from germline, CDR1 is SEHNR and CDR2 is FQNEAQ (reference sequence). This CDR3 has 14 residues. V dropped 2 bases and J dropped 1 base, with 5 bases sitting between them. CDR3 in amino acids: CASSLYRNTGELFF. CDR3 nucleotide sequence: TGTGCCAGCAGCTTATATCGGAACACCGGGGAGCTGTTTTTT.